The T cell receptor (beta chain) described here comes from a study of beta chain features in type 1 diabetes. Broader study findings: TCRB CDR3 length was moderately but significantly reduced in all four CD4+ subsets of Type 1 diabetes patients.

The entirety of the isolated RNA underwent reverse transcription, so expressed TCRB transcripts were sequenced. Sequencing was performed with immunoSEQ multiplex PCR; in TCRdb, only in-frame clones are kept and a portion is missing. The sample holds 200,000 to 300,000 clones, approximately 10% seen once. Germline V gives CDR1 SNHLY, CDR2 FYNNEI. CDR3 length: 11 amino acids. Trimming cost V 8 bases and J 5 bases, with 9 bases left between them. Turning to this clone: Antigen specificity is unknown.

This receptor was taken from a man aged 25-40 years with type 1 diabetes. The sample was naive CD4+ T cells from blood. V gene TRBV2 combines with J gene TRBJ2-5; no definite D call. The CDR3 protein is CASLNWETQYF. The CDR3 DNA reads as TGTGCCAGCCTCAACTGGGAGACCCAGTACTTC.